This passage covers 18 T cell receptor beta chains from one sample sequenced in a study of shared clonotypes between healthy human individuals. Measured with immunoSEQ multiplex PCR; TCRdb has only the in-frame clones, and not every one. The table shows 2 million to 3 million clones, with over 85% occurring only once. Source material: naive CD4+ T cells from PBMCs. The sample's subset: CD45RA+ positively selected. These receptors originate from a man younger than 35 in good health. Some clones in this sample may be carry-over from other donors' samples.

This sequence joins TRBV12-5 and TRBJ2-7; D might be TRBD1 or TRBD2, each matching 5 bases. Between the trimmed V and J ends, which lost 11 bases and 4 bases, there was a span of 18 bases. The CDR3 spans 13 residues. Germline values: CDR1 LGHNT, CDR2 FRNRAP. CDR3 loop: CAFGRDGIYEQYF. The CDR3, as DNA: TGTGCTTTTGGTAGGGACGGAATTTACGAGCAGTACTTC.

The chain employs TRBV7-9 and TRBJ2-3; 8 bases match TRBD2. Germline CDR1 is SEHNR and CDR2 is FQNEAQ (reference sequence). This CDR3 has 16 residues. V lost 0 bases and J lost 1; bases outside the gene matches: 3. CDR3 residues: CASSLAGTSRTDTQYF. In nucleotides, the CDR3 is TGTGCCAGCAGCTTAGCGGGGACTAGTCGCACAGATACGCAGTATTTT.

V is TRBV30 and J is TRBJ1-2; the match to TRBD1 covers 7 bases. V lost 2 bases and J lost 6; bases outside the gene matches: 6. CDR1 is GTSNPN and CDR2 is SVGIG in the germline V gene (reference sequence). The CDR3 loop spans 13 amino acids. CDR3 sequence reads: CAWSRAGGDGYTF. CDR3 sequence (DNA): TGTGCCTGGAGTAGGGCAGGGGGAGATGGCTACACCTTC.

The chain has TRBV7-2 and TRBJ1-4; D remains ambiguous. Germline CDR1 reads SGHTA; CDR2 reads FQGNSA. The CDR3 loop spans 15 amino acids. The germline V and J ends were trimmed by 5 bases and 8 bases, with 18 bases remaining between them. The chain's CDR3 is CASSLSGPVGEKLFF. CDR3 nucleotide sequence: TGTGCCAGCAGCCTGTCAGGCCCGGTGGGGGAAAAACTGTTTTTT.

This chain joins TRBV6-5 and TRBJ2-2; no clear D. Germline CDR1 reads MNHEY; CDR2 reads SVGAGI. Trimming shortened V by 7 bases and J by 1 base, and 4 bases separated the two germline ends. This CDR3 is built from 12 residues. The CDR3, as DNA: TGTGCCAGCACCCGGAACACCGGGGAGCTGTTTTTT. Translating gives CASTRNTGELFF.

The chain is built from TRBV5-4 and TRBJ2-7; perhaps TRBD2 as D (6 bases). Germline CDR1 is SGHNT and CDR2 is YYREEE (reference sequence). Trimming took off 0 bases at V and 2 bases at J, with 15 bases between the two ends. This CDR3 comprises 16 residues. CDR3 region: CASSLDPGVRTYEQYF. As DNA, the CDR3 is TGTGCCAGCAGCTTGGACCCGGGAGTAAGGACCTACGAGCAGTACTTC.

This clone was counted only a few times. The rearrangement joins TRBV6-5 to TRBJ1-2; a possible D gene is TRBD1 (6 bases). V was cut by 5 bases and J by 4 bases, with 11 bases left in between. Germline CDR1 is MNHEY and CDR2 is SVGAGI. This CDR3 is 13 amino acids long. The CDR3 loop reads CASSPDSFYGYTF. Here the CDR3 DNA reads TGTGCCAGCAGTCCGGACAGCTTCTATGGCTACACCTTC.

The chain couples TRBV2 to TRBJ2-2; no clear D. V was cut by 2 bases and J by 7 bases, with 5 bases left in between. This CDR3 spans 12 amino acids. Germline values: CDR1 SNHLY, CDR2 FYNNEI. The CDR3 loop reads CASSELYGELFF. The CDR3 region has the DNA TGTGCCAGCAGTGAATTGTACGGGGAGCTGTTTTTT.

This clone has only a few counts. The chain couples TRBV20-1 to TRBJ1-2, with a possible D match to TRBD1 (5 bases). Trimming stripped 3 bases from V and 6 bases from J, with 8 bases between. The CDR3 runs to 11 residues. CDR1 is DFQATT, CDR2 SNEGSKA, per germline (reference sequence). The CDR3 DNA is TGCAGTGCTAGTAAAGGGGATGGCTACACCTTC. This codes for CSASKGDGYTF.

This clone was counted once. This chain links TRBV18 with TRBJ1-2; TRBD1 might be the D (5 bases). Germline CDR1 and CDR2: KGHSH and LQKENI. This CDR3 comprises 14 residues. Trimming stripped 6 bases from V and 8 bases from J, with 19 bases between. In nucleotides, the CDR3 is TGTGCCAGCTCCACGGGGCCCTACGAGGAGGGCTACACCTTC. Protein product: CASSTGPYEEGYTF.

In its sample, this clone was seen once. The chain joins TRBV28 to TRBJ2-1, with 13 bases that match TRBD2. The V and J ends lost 1 base and 8 bases, in that order; junction bases with no gene match: 5. Germline V gene data show CDR1 as MDHEN and CDR2 as SYDVKM. This CDR3 contains 16 residues. The chain's CDR3 is CASSLYRTSGSYEQFF. CDR3 sequence (DNA): TGTGCCAGCAGTTTATATCGGACTAGCGGGAGTTATGAGCAGTTCTTC.

This clone is a singleton in its sample. The CDR3 DNA reads TGCGCCAGCAGCGGGTCCGGGACAGGGGTTAACTATGGCTACACCTTC. Encoded protein: CASSGSGTGVNYGYTF. The rearrangement uses TRBV4-1 and TRBJ1-2; TRBD1 matches 10 bases. The CDR3 is 16 amino acids. The germline V gene encodes CDR1 MGHRA and CDR2 YSYEKL. The V gene end was trimmed by 5 bases and the J gene end by 1 base; junction bases not matched to a gene: 7.

V is TRBV11-3 and J is TRBJ2-3; D gene uncertain. The CDR3 sequence is 13 residues long. The ends were cut back, 1 base at V and 10 bases at J, with 12 bases in the middle. The germline V gene has CDR1 SGHNT and CDR2 YENEEA. The CDR3 bases are TGTGCCAGCAGCTTAGGGGCGGTGGGTGCGCAGTATTTT. Translated, it gives CASSLGAVGAQYF.

V usage is TRBV7-9 and J usage is TRBJ2-7, with D perhaps TRBD1 (6 bases). V dropped 3 bases and J dropped 5 bases, with 17 bases sitting between them. CDR1 SEHNR and CDR2 FQNEAQ come from the germline V gene (reference sequence). The CDR3 length is 15 residues. In nucleotides, the CDR3 is TGTGCCAGCAGCTTCCAGGACAGAGGTAATCACGAGCAGTACTTC. Amino acids: CASSFQDRGNHEQYF. The full variable domain, its missing parts supplied by reference TRBV7-9 and TRBJ2-7, is DTGVSQNPRHKITKRGQNVTFRCDPISEHNRLYWYRQTLGQGPEFLTYFQNEAQLEKSRLLSDRFSAERPKGSFSTLEIQRTEQGDSAMYLCASSFQDRGNHEQYFGPGTRLTVT.

This chain uses TRBV28 with TRBJ1-2, with no clear D. V was pared by 3 bases and J by 3 bases, with 14 bases between. The CDR3 is 15 residues long. Germline CDR1 and CDR2: MDHEN and SYDVKM. The CDR3 spells CASSFPLGIDYGYTF. As DNA, the CDR3 is TGTGCCAGCAGTTTTCCACTCGGGATCGACTATGGCTACACCTTC.

This rearrangement joins TRBV28 to TRBJ1-2; D is unclear. Germline CDR1 and CDR2: MDHEN and SYDVKM. The CDR3 runs to 12 residues. The V gene lost 3 bases and the J gene lost 8 bases, with 10 bases spanning the gap. Written as DNA, the CDR3 is TGTGCCAGCAGTTTGGGATCTGGAGGCTACACCTTC. Encoded protein: CASSLGSGGYTF.

This rearrangement joins TRBV4-2 to TRBJ1-5, with D unresolved. The V end was cut by 0 bases, the J end by 1 base, with 7 bases between. Germline CDR1 is LGHNA and CDR2 is YNFKEQ. CDR3 length equals 15 residues. CDR3 region: CASSQDTGSNQPQHF. The CDR3 region has the DNA TGTGCCAGCAGCCAAGATACTGGGAGCAATCAGCCCCAGCATTTT.

The chain joins TRBV28 to TRBJ2-7, with D hard to call. Germline V gene data show CDR1 as MDHEN and CDR2 as SYDVKM. The V end was cut by 10 bases, the J end by 3 bases, with 13 bases between. The length of the CDR3 is 12 residues. The CDR3 nucleotides read TGTGCCACCACTACAGATTTCTACGAGCAGTACTTC. Translating it yields CATTTDFYEQYF.